These 13 T cell receptor beta chains share one sample of origin, sequenced in a study of shared clonotypes between healthy human individuals. Repertoires were generated with immunoSEQ multiplex PCR, while TCRdb's copy carries only in-frame clones and drops some. This sample has 1.5 million to 2.5 million clones, with around 96% found just once. It was CD45RO-negative cells, positively selected for CCR7, that made up naive CD8 cells, with terminally differentiated effector memory CD45RA+ cells excluded. The sequenced sample consisted of naive CD8+ T cells sorted from blood. The receptors come from a man aged 18 to 29 in good health.

The chain couples TRBV11-2 to TRBJ2-5, with 8 bases identical to TRBD1. V lost 1 base to trimming and J lost 5 bases; unmatched junction nucleotides: 6. The CDR3 runs to 15 residues. Germline lookup yields CDR1 SGHAT and CDR2 FQNNGV. This CDR3 reads CASSLVTGVRETQYF. CDR3 DNA: TGTGCCAGCAGCTTAGTGACAGGGGTTCGGGAGACCCAGTACTTC.

CDR3: CASSLTGGIDYGYTF. The CDR3 region has the DNA TGTGCCAGCAGCTTGACAGGGGGGATAGATTATGGCTACACCTTC. The gene calls are TRBV7-9 and TRBJ1-2; TRBD1 matches 9 bases. CDR1 SEHNR and CDR2 FQNEAQ come from the germline V gene (reference sequence). The V and J ends lost 3 bases and 5 bases, in that order; junction bases with no gene match: 7. The CDR3 extends over 15 amino acids.

The chain recombines TRBV13 with TRBJ2-7, with TRBD1 matching over 7 bases. Germline assignment: CDR1 PRHDT and CDR2 FYEKMQ (reference sequence). Losses at the gene ends were 2 bases for V and 2 bases for J; bases not matched to a gene: 6. The length of the CDR3 is 15 residues. The CDR3: CASSLWGQMTYEQYF. Here the CDR3 DNA reads TGTGCCAGCAGCTTATGGGGACAGATGACCTACGAGCAGTACTTC. The full variable domain, with the rest looked up from reference TRBV13 and TRBJ2-7, is AAGVIQSPRHLIKEKRETATLKCYPIPRHDTVYWYQQGPGQDPQFLISFYEKMQSDKGSIPDRFSAQQFSDYHSELNMSSLELGDSALYFCASSLWGQMTYEQYFGPGTRLTVT.

This chain links TRBV9 with TRBJ1-1, with a tentative D call TRBD1 (5 bases). The length of the CDR3 is 13 residues. Germline V lookup: CDR1 SGDLS, CDR2 YYNGEE. Trimming shortened V by 4 bases and J by 11 bases, and 18 bases separated the two germline ends. The CDR3 bases are TGTGCCAGCAGCCCAGATGGGGGATTTTATGCTTTCTTT. Its protein is CASSPDGGFYAFF. Combining the CDR3 with reference TRBV9 and TRBJ1-1 gives the whole variable domain DSGVTQTPKHLITATGQRVTLRCSPRSGDLSVYWYQQSLDQGLQFLIQYYNGEERAKGNILERFSAQQFPDLHSELNLSSLELGDSALYFCASSPDGGFYAFFGQGTRLTVV.

The rearrangement joins TRBV4-3 to TRBJ1-2; D unresolved. Germline lookup yields CDR1 LGHNA and CDR2 YSLEER. The V end was cut by 0 bases, the J end by 3 bases, with 20 bases between. The CDR3 covers 18 residues. CDR3: CASSQDSQVMALYYGYTF. The CDR3 DNA reads as TGCGCCAGCAGCCAAGACTCCCAAGTCATGGCCCTTTACTATGGCTACACCTTC.

Note on this clone: The sample holds other DNA sequences that translate to the same CDR3. The chain recombines TRBV27 with TRBJ1-2; possibly TRBD1 for D (6 bases). CDR3 size: 14 residues. Germline V gives CDR1 MNHEY, CDR2 SMNVEV (reference sequence). Trimming shortened V by 2 bases and J by 3 bases, and 10 bases separated the two germline ends. Written as DNA, the CDR3 is TGTGCCAGCAGTTTAGTGGGGGGCCACTATGGCTACACCTTC. This codes for CASSLVGGHYGYTF.

CDR3 nucleotide sequence: TGCAGCGTTGAATTGGCGGGAACTTACTCTGGAAACACCATATATTTT. Translated: CSVELAGTYSGNTIYF. This rearrangement joins TRBV29-1 to TRBJ1-3, with D unresolved. The V gene lost 2 bases and the J gene lost 0 bases, with 14 bases spanning the gap. Germline CDR1 SQVTM, CDR2 ANQGSEA. The CDR3 totals 16 residues.

A word on this clone: The same CDR3 can be traced to other DNA sequences in this sample. The chain links TRBV6-1 to TRBJ1-3, with TRBD1 as a possible D gene (6 bases). CDR3 length equals 14 residues. V lost 2 bases, J lost 4 bases, and 9 bases lay in between. CDR1 is MNHNS and CDR2 is SASEGT in the germline V gene. The DNA of the CDR3 is TGTGCCAGCAGTGAACTCGGGACAGGAAACACCATATATTTT. Protein sequence: CASSELGTGNTIYF.

The chain is built from TRBV4-1 and TRBJ2-2; D uncertain. Germline V gene sequence: CDR1 MGHRA, CDR2 YSYEKL. There are 14 residues in the CDR3. V lost 0 bases and J lost 6, with 8 bases in between. CDR3 nucleotide sequence: TGCGCCAGCAGCCAAGATCCGGCGGCCGGGGAGCTGTTTTTT. Translation: CASSQDPAAGELFF.

This clone was seen only once. This clone may be a read error of a much larger clone one base away. Other nucleotide sequences in the sample specify the same CDR3. The genes are TRBV5-6 and TRBJ1-1; D is perhaps TRBD1 (6 bases). V lost 4 bases and J lost 2, with 9 bases in between. Germline V CDR1 and CDR2: SGHDT, YYEEEE. This CDR3 contains 13 residues. This chain's CDR3 is CASSVGGNTEAFF. The CDR3 bases are TGTGCCAGCAGCGTTGGGGGCAACACTGAAGCTTTCTTT.

This chain uses TRBV9 with TRBJ2-1; D tentatively fits TRBD1 or TRBD2 (6 bases each). The CDR3 runs to 15 residues. Trimming took off 0 bases at V and 8 bases at J, with 15 bases between the two ends. Germline values: CDR1 SGDLS, CDR2 YYNGEE. The chain's CDR3 is CASSVEFRGLDEQFF. The CDR3 nucleotides read TGTGCCAGCAGCGTAGAATTTCGGGGGCTCGATGAGCAGTTCTTC.

This rearrangement joins TRBV10-3 to TRBJ2-3; TRBD2 matches at 11 bases. The CDR3 is 16 amino acids. The V and J ends lost 7 bases and 3 bases, in that order; junction bases with no gene match: 9. Germline CDR1 ENHRY, CDR2 SYGVKD. The DNA for the CDR3 is TGTGCCATCACCGAAGGGCTAGCGGGAGGAACAGATACGCAGTATTTT. Protein: CAITEGLAGGTDTQYF.

This clone occurred once. The chain combines TRBV11-2 with TRBJ2-5; D is unclear. Trimming shortened V by 3 bases and J by 2 bases, and 4 bases separated the two germline ends. The CDR3 has 12 amino acids. CDR1 SGHAT and CDR2 FQNNGV come from the germline V gene. The CDR3 region has the DNA TGTGCCAGCAGCTTCTGGCAAGAGACCCAGTACTTC. It yields the protein CASSFWQETQYF.